The entry below gives a single T cell receptor (beta chain) sequence along with its context. The sample is drawn from a study of blood T cell repertoires in COVID-19. Across the whole study: The samples span acute and convalescent COVID-19 from the United States, Italy and Spain. In each case, the material was cDNA or gDNA derived from T cells, B-cell-depleted T cells, or PBMCs.

The method was immunoSEQ multiplex PCR; TCRdb's version includes in-frame clones alone and lacks a portion of them. The repertoire consists of around 260,000 clones, with around 90% occurring once and the leading ten covering 0.9% to 1%. Trimming cost V 8 bases and J 1 base, with 10 bases left between them. Germline CDR1 MNHEY, CDR2 SMNVEV (reference sequence). The CDR3 has 13 amino acids. The receptor was isolated from a middle-aged woman who had recovered from COVID-19. Input material: peripheral blood. The chain recombines TRBV27 with TRBJ2-3; D gene unclear. The CDR3 reads CASSYPGTDTQYF. CDR3 sequence (DNA): TGTGCCAGCTCCTACCCGGGCACAGATACGCAGTATTTT.